The T cell receptor beta chain described here comes from a study of beta chain features in type 1 diabetes. The study, taken as a whole, reports: Type 1 diabetes patients showed fewer insertions and more deletions at VDJ junctions. Shortening of TCRB CDR3s, moderate but significant, appeared in all four CD4+ subsets of Type 1 diabetes patients.

As regards this clone: Its matching antigen is unknown.

Germline CDR1 is SGDLS and CDR2 is YYNGEE. The length of the CDR3 is 20 residues. Trimming cost V 1 base and J 4 bases; bases outside gene matches: 15. Expressed TCRB transcripts were sequenced because the isolated RNA had all been reverse transcribed beforehand. Read counts averaged about 3.57 million for samples of naive, central memory and regulatory T cells. Sequencing used immunoSEQ multiplex PCR; TCRdb keeps in-frame clones, though not all of them. The data contain roughly 150,000 clones, 63% of them singletons. The gene calls are TRBV9 and TRBJ2-6; 9 bases are shared with TRBD1. Sequenced sample: naive CD4+ T cells from blood. The sequence derives from a man aged 25-45 years with type 1 diabetes. CDR3 protein: CASSVSIPDRGSSGANVLTF. CDR3 bases: TGTGCCAGCAGCGTATCCATACCGGACAGGGGAAGTTCAGGGGCCAACGTCCTGACTTTC.